What follows are 8 T cell receptor delta chains derived from one specimen sequenced in a study of γδ T cells in repeated Plasmodium falciparum infection. TCRdb fed the multiplex PCR reads into CATT to redo clone calling. Found here are 50,000 to 65,000 delta-chain clones, about 1.5% of them singletons; the top ten hold approximately 16%. Bulk repertoires came from Vgamma9/Vdelta2+ or Vdelta2-negative gammadelta T cells flow-sorted from PBMC. Material for sequencing was gamma-delta T cells from blood. The source is a pool of human donors (malaria-infected and uninfected, not separated).

This clone was seen only a few times. The amino acid sequence in TCRdb belongs to a much larger clone and departs from this DNA's translation at residue 4, likely a sequencing read error; the sequence shown is translated from the DNA. This chain joins TRDV1 and TRDJ1; 7 nucleotides match TRDD2. The CDR3 has 20 amino acids. The germline V gene has CDR1 TSWWSYY and CDR2 QGS. The CDR3 region has the DNA TGTGCTCTTGAGGGGGCCCCCTTCCTTCTCAACAGGGGTGTCACCCATAAACTCATCTTT. Translation gives CALEGAPFLLNRGVTHKLIF.

This clone has ten or more counts. This DNA translates differently at residue 7 from the TCRdb protein, which is that of a much larger clone; a read error is likely, and the protein shown is the DNA's own translation. This sequence joins TRDV1 and TRDJ1; TRDD3 matches at 8 bases. Germline trimming cut 3 bases from V and 6 bases from J; bases unmatched to any gene: 18. This CDR3 region has 18 residues. Germline CDR1 is TSWWSYY and CDR2 is QGS. CDR3 coding DNA: TGTGCTCTTGGGGACAGGGGCGGAAGGGGGATAATCGGGTATAAACTCATCTTT. It translates to CALGDRGGRGIIGYKLIF.

In this sample, this clone turned up many times. This likely traces to a read error, being one base from a far larger clone. The sample has other DNA sequences that encode this CDR3 too. The chain recombines TRDV1 with TRDJ1; D is uncertain. Trimming took 3 bases from V and 0 from J, leaving 14 bases between them. CDR1 and CDR2 from the germline V gene are TSWWSYY and QGS. CDR3 length: 16 residues. For the CDR3, the DNA is TGTGCTCTTGGGGATAACCTCCCTCCGGACACCGATAAACTCATCTTT. Translated, it gives CALGDNLPPDTDKLIF.

The table lists this clone with many counts. The protein TCRdb lists belongs to a much larger clone and differs from this DNA's translation at residue 16, which points to a read error; the protein shown is made from the DNA. The rearrangement joins TRDV1 to TRDJ1; the match to TRDD3 covers 11 bases. In the absence of a J gene in TCRdb, the DNA was matched to germline to assign it here. CDR1 is TSWWSYY and CDR2 is QGS in the germline V gene. This CDR3 is built from 24 residues. Unmatched junction bases numbered 29, after V lost 5 bases and J lost 0 bases. The CDR3 sequence is CALGIGLPTFWYWGISSYTDKLIF. For the CDR3, the DNA is TGTGCTCTTGGGATCGGCCTTCCTACGTTCTGGTACTGGGGGATATCCTCGTACACCGATAAACTCATCTTT.

On this clone: TCRdb pairs this DNA with a much larger clone's protein that differs at residue 14, likely a read error; the protein shown was translated from the DNA. The V gene is TRDV1, the J gene TRDJ1; D gene uncertain. The length of the CDR3 is 16 residues. Germline lookup yields CDR1 TSWWSYY and CDR2 QGS. The CDR3 loop is CALGENFGLRFNKPIF. In DNA form, the CDR3 reads TGTGCTCTTGGGGAAAATTTCGGGCTGAGATTCAATAAACCCATCTTT.

Remarks on this clone: TCRdb shows a much larger clone's protein in place of this DNA's translation, and the two differ at residue 15, likely through a read error; the protein shown is translated from the DNA. The chain uses TRDV1 and TRDJ1, with 8 nucleotides matching TRDD3. This CDR3 is built from 20 residues. Germline CDR1 TSWWSYY, CDR2 QGS. Trimming took 4 bases from V and 9 from J; bases not matched to a gene: 28. The CDR3 here is CALGATALPHETGGMTELIF. CDR3 sequence (DNA): TGTGCTCTTGGGGCGACGGCTCTCCCTCACGAAACTGGGGGGATGACAGAACTCATCTTT.

This clone appeared a few times. TCRdb has a much larger clone's protein, which differs at residue 7 from the translation of this DNA, likely because of a read error; what is shown is the protein translated from the DNA. V gene TRDV1 combines with J gene TRDJ1; TRDD3 matches at 11 bases. This CDR3 contains 21 residues. Trimming at V came to 1 base and at J to 0 bases, leaving 16 bases not matched to a gene. The germline V gene encodes CDR1 TSWWSYY and CDR2 QGS. The CDR3 DNA sequence: TGTGCTCTTGGGGAACCCGACTGGGGGATAGAGAGCCCAGGGTACACCGATAAACTCATCTTT. Translated: CALGEPDWGIESPGYTDKLIF.

To note about this clone: TCRdb has a much larger clone's protein, which differs at residue 5 from the translation of this DNA, likely because of a read error; what is shown is the protein translated from the DNA. The chain joins TRDV1 to TRDJ1, with 8 bases identical to TRDD3. TCRdb offers no J gene call, so here the DNA was matched to germline to obtain one. CDR1 is TSWWSYY and CDR2 is QGS in the germline V gene. This CDR3 region has 22 residues. The CDR3 sequence: CALGKSHALRIRGIEDTGKLIF. In DNA form, the CDR3 reads TGTGCTCTTGGGAAATCTCACGCCCTACGCATTCGGGGGATAGAGGACACCGGTAAACTCATCTTT.